The rows below give T cell receptor beta chains drawn from one sample of a study of T cells in Graves' hyperthyroidism and ophthalmopathy. Via MiXCR, TCRdb re-called the multiplex PCR reads, giving one row per CDR3 protein. Here the sample spans 400,000 or so distinct CDR3 sequences, around 15% being singletons. The sequencing input was blood. The receptors originated from a woman in her sixties with Graves' ophthalmopathy. Each CDR3 is given with its conserved first and last residue. D genes are given only for firm matches. Clone size is not always given. Where it is, it says once, few, many or a class for expanded clones.

j_call	clone_size	d_call	v_call	cdr3_nt	cdr3_aa
TRBJ1-5	many	TRBD1	TRBV10-2	TGCGCCAGCAGTGGCCCGACAGGGGGCGCGGGTCAGCCCCAGCATTTT	CASSGPTGGAGQPQHF
TRBJ1-4	few	TRBD1	TRBV5-1	TGCGCCAGCAGCTTCAGGGGGCAGGGTGAAAAACTGTTTTTT	CASSFRGQGEKLFF
TRBJ2-2	many	TRBD2	TRBV4-1	TGCGCCAGCAGCCAAGATTTGCCTAGCGGGCTGCCCGGGGAGCTGTTTTTT	CASSQDLPSGLPGELFF
TRBJ2-7	-	TRBD1	TRBV7-9	TGTGCCAGCAGCTGGCAGGGGGTGGCCTACGAGCAGTACTTC	CASSWQGVAYEQYF
TRBJ2-6	many	-	TRBV5-6	TGTGCCTCGACTCGACCAGGGGCCAACGTCCTGACTTTC	CASTRPGANVLTF
TRBJ2-1	few	-	TRBV6-1	TGTGCCAGCAGGCCGCAGGGACGGGGGCTGGGGGATGAGCAGTTCTTC	CASRPQGRGLGDEQFF
TRBJ1-5	many	-	TRBV27	TGTGCCAGCAGTCTTCGGACGGATAGCAATCAGCCCCAGCATTTT	CASSLRTDSNQPQHF
TRBJ2-3	many	TRBD2	TRBV2	TGTGCCAGCAGTGCCCTAGCGGGGGGTGGGACAGATACGCAGTATTTT	CASSALAGGGTDTQYF
TRBJ2-2	-	-	TRBV6-1	TGTGCCAGCAGTATGAAGGGGGAGCTGTTTTTT	CASSMKGELFF
TRBJ1-5	-	-	TRBV5-1	TGCGCCAGCTCCGACCAGGCGGAGAGCAATCAGCCCCAGCATTTT	CASSDQAESNQPQHF
TRBJ2-3	many	-	TRBV5-4	TGTGCCAGCAGGACTTCTATTTTGGAAGATACGCAGTATTTT	CASRTSILEDTQYF
TRBJ2-5	-	TRBD2	TRBV12-3/TRBV12-4	TGTGCCAGCAGCCTTACTAGCGCGGGGCAGGCGGAGACCCAGTACTTC	CASSLTSAGQAETQYF
TRBJ2-3	-	-	TRBV12-3/TRBV12-4	TGTGCCAGCAGTCTTGGGGGGAGTCGGGCAGATACGCAGTATTTT	CASSLGGSRADTQYF
TRBJ2-6	many	-	TRBV11-2	TGTGCCAGCAGCTTACTGTCACCGTCTGGGGCCAACGTCCTGACTTTC	CASSLLSPSGANVLTF
TRBJ2-2	many	-	TRBV20-1	TGCAGTGCTAGAGGCCTAGCTTCGAACACCGGGGAGCTGTTTTTT	CSARGLASNTGELFF
TRBJ1-2	many	-	TRBV12-3/TRBV12-4	TGCGCCAGCAGCTTGGCAGGGAACTATGGCTACACCTTC	CASSLAGNYGYTF
TRBJ2-7	many	TRBD2	TRBV7-9	TGTGCCAGCAGTTCAGGACTAGCGGACGAGCAGTACTTC	CASSSGLADEQYF
TRBJ1-1	-	-	TRBV30	TGTGCCTGGAGGGGGGCAGCGCCTGAAGCTTTCTTT	CAWRGAAPEAFF
TRBJ2-1	many	TRBD2	TRBV5-1	TGCGCCAGCAGCCGATTTGACAACAGCGGGAGGGCCTACAATGAGCAGTTCTTC	CASSRFDNSGRAYNEQFF
TRBJ2-6	-	-	TRBV5-5	TGTGCCAGCAGCCAGATTAGAAACTCTGGGGCCAACGTCCTGACTTTC	CASSQIRNSGANVLTF
TRBJ2-5	few	-	TRBV12-3/TRBV12-4	TGTGCCAGCAGTGGGGCAGGGGCCGTCAAAGAGACCCAGTACTTC	CASSGAGAVKETQYF
TRBJ2-1	-	TRBD1	TRBV5-1	TGCGCCAGCAGCTTGGGCCAGGGGGCCGATGAGCAGTTCTTC	CASSLGQGADEQFF
TRBJ2-7	many	TRBD2	TRBV3-1	TGTGCCAGCAGCGCCTGGGCGGGAGATCACGAGCAGTACTTC	CASSAWAGDHEQYF
TRBJ2-3	many	-	TRBV5-1	TGCGCCAGCAGCTTGGCTGTGGCAGATACGCAGTATTTT	CASSLAVADTQYF
TRBJ2-3	many	TRBD2	TRBV2	TGTGCCGGTCTAGCGGGAGGGAGAGATACGCAGTATTTT	CAGLAGGRDTQYF